The 30 T cell receptor delta chains below were found in one sample sequenced in a study of gammadelta T cells in human blood. TCRdb re-called the RT-PCR reads via CATT. The table shows around 310 delta-chain clones, with roughly 7.2% occurring only once. The sequenced sample consisted of Vgamma9Vdelta2 gamma-delta T cells from infant blood. The receptors derive from a human donor.

On this clone: A much larger clone is a single base away; this may be a read error. Distinct nucleotide sequences in the sample also encode this CDR3. This chain connects TRDV2 to TRDJ2, with TRDD3 matching over 11 bases. The CDR3 is 16 residues long. CDR1 and CDR2 from the germline V gene are GEAIGNYY and EKD. CDR3 nucleotides: TGTGCATGTGACATACTGGGGGATACTTTGACAGCACAACTCTTCTTT. It is translated as CACDILGDTLTAQLFF.

This clone was detected only a few times. This may arise from a read error, as a much more abundant clone is one base away. This chain connects TRDV2 to TRDJ3, with TRDD3 matching over 8 bases. Germline loops: CDR1 GEAIGNYY, CDR2 EKD. Unmatched junction bases numbered 4, after V lost 7 bases and J lost 0 bases. The CDR3 consists of 16 residues. The CDR3 protein is CAWRDTSSWDTRQMFF. CDR3 DNA sequence: TGTGCCTGGCGGGATACGAGCTCCTGGGACACCCGACAGATGTTTTTC.

In its sample, this clone is hyperexpanded. This sequence joins TRDV2 and TRDJ3; 11 nucleotides line up with TRDD3. The J segment lost 0 bases and the V segment lost 0 bases, leaving 3 bases of the junction unmatched. The CDR3 is made up of 19 amino acids. Per the germline V gene, CDR1 is GEAIGNYY and CDR2 is EKD. In DNA form, the CDR3 reads TGTGCCTGTGACACCTTACTGGGGGATAGCTCCTGGGACACCCGACAGATGTTTTTC. This codes for CACDTLLGDSSWDTRQMFF.

The V gene went uncalled, while the J gene is TRDJ3. This CDR3 region has 10 residues. DNA of the CDR3: TGCTCCGGGGACTCCCGACAGATGTTTTTC. Protein: CSGDSRQMFF.

By proportion, this clone is medium-sized. A much larger clone is a single base away; this may be a read error. This sample includes further DNA sequences coding for the same CDR3. The gene calls are TRDV2 and TRDJ3; 11 bases fit TRDD3. This CDR3 has 18 residues. Germline-derived CDR1 and CDR2 are GEAIGNYY and EKD. V gave up 1 base and J gave up 1 base; unmatched junction bases: 2. CDR3 protein: CACDTGGYGSWDTRQMFF. The DNA for the CDR3 is TGTGCCTGTGACACTGGGGGATACGGGTCCTGGGACACCCGACAGATGTTTTTC.

This clone was counted between two and nine times. The chain uses TRDV2 and TRDJ3; the match to TRDD3 covers 8 bases. V lost 0 bases, J lost 1 base, and 4 bases stayed unmatched. The CDR3 spans 18 residues. Germline V lookup: CDR1 GEAIGNYY, CDR2 EKD. CDR3 sequence (DNA): TGTGCCTGTGACACCGCTGGGGGACTTTCCTGGGACACCCGACAGATGTTTTTC. Protein sequence: CACDTAGGLSWDTRQMFF.

This clone is large (0.1 to 1%). The chain employs TRDV2 and TRDJ3, with 11 nucleotides matching TRDD3. The germline CDR1 and CDR2 sequences are GEAIGNYY and EKD. V was clipped by 0 bases and J by 2 bases; unmatched bases: 2. CDR3 size: 18 residues. The CDR3 loop is CACDTVLGDTWDTRQMFF. The CDR3 nucleotides read TGTGCCTGTGACACCGTACTGGGGGATACCTGGGACACCCGACAGATGTTTTTC.

This clone was seen a handful of times. The rearrangement links TRDV2 to TRDJ2; TRDD3 agrees at 12 bases. The junction had 10 bases not matched to a gene; V was cut back by 3 bases and J by 0 bases. The CDR3 runs to 19 residues. Germline loops: CDR1 GEAIGNYY, CDR2 EKD. CDR3 nucleotide sequence: TGTGCCTGTGACCCCGTTGACTCTGGGGGATACGCTTTGACAGCACAACTCTTCTTT. It translates to CACDPVDSGGYALTAQLFF.

By sample share, this clone is large. This rearrangement joins TRDV2 to TRDJ1; the match to TRDD3 covers 11 bases. This CDR3 spans 17 amino acids. The germline gives CDR1 GEAIGNYY, CDR2 EKD. V shed 2 bases and J 0 bases; nucleotides not matched to a gene: 7. The CDR3 DNA reads TGTGCCTGTGACAGACTGGGGGATAGGGCGTACACCGATAAACTCATCTTT. Amino acids: CACDRLGDRAYTDKLIF.

In its sample, this clone is large. The chain employs TRDV2 and TRDJ1; 13 nucleotides agree with TRDD3. V trimming: 5 bases; J trimming: 5 bases; junction bases outside the gene matches: 7. This CDR3 contains 15 residues. From germline, CDR1 is GEAIGNYY and CDR2 EKD. In DNA form, the CDR3 reads TGTGCCTGTGTACCTCTACTGGGGGATACGGATAAACTCATCTTT. Amino acids: CACVPLLGDTDKLIF.

With respect to this clone: The protein held in TCRdb is that of a much larger clone and does not match this DNA's translation at residue 7, likely because of a read error; the protein shown is translated from the DNA. The chain recombines TRDV2 with TRDJ1; D possibly corresponds to TRDD3 (5 bases). Looked up from germline, CDR1 is GEAIGNYY and CDR2 is EKD. This CDR3 comprises 14 residues. V was clipped by 2 bases and J by 7 bases, with 16 bases between them. CDR3 residues: CACDRLVDKGKLIF. In DNA form, the CDR3 reads TGTGCCTGTGACAGACTGGTGGATAAAGGTAAACTCATCTTT.

About this clone: A much larger clone sits a single nucleotide away, making a read error possible. No DNA is shown, since the ends of the CDR3 on it are uncertain; the CDR3 is the one TCRdb lists. The rearrangement links TRDV2 to TRDJ1; TRDD3, the table's D call, was not compared with the DNA. The CDR3 extends over 18 residues, inclusive of both ends. Germline CDR1 and CDR2: GEAIGNYY and EKD. CDR3 sequence: CACDPLREGGYAPDKLIF.

By share, this clone ranks as large. The chain recombines TRDV2 with TRDJ1; 10 bases align to TRDD3. After removal of 0 bases from V and 0 bases from J, the junction contained 0 bases not matched to a gene. This CDR3 region has 15 residues. Per the germline V gene, CDR1 is GEAIGNYY and CDR2 is EKD. The CDR3: CACDTWGIHTDKLIF. The CDR3 nucleotides are TGTGCCTGTGACACCTGGGGGATACACACCGATAAACTCATCTTT.

This clone is large by share. The chain carries TRDV2 and TRDJ2; TRDD3 aligns across 12 bases. Germline CDR1 reads GEAIGNYY; CDR2 reads EKD. The ends lost 2 bases at V and 4 bases at J; junction bases unmatched: 1. This CDR3 spans 15 amino acids. The CDR3 DNA reads TGTGCCTGTGACATACTGGGGGATACGACAGCACAACTCTTCTTT. It translates to CACDILGDTTAQLFF.

Within the sample, this clone is large. The chain combines TRDV2 with TRDJ3; 7 nucleotides match TRDD3. CDR1 and CDR2 (germline): GEAIGNYY, EKD. This CDR3 region has 18 residues. V gave up 0 bases and J gave up 2 bases; unmatched junction bases: 6. CDR3 protein: CACDTWGKNTWDTRQMFF. The DNA for the CDR3 is TGTGCCTGTGACACCTGGGGGAAGAACACCTGGGACACCCGACAGATGTTTTTC.

About this clone itself: This probably arose from a read error, given a far larger clone one base away. V gene TRDV2 combines with J gene TRDJ3, with TRDD3 matching over 11 bases. Germline loops: CDR1 GEAIGNYY, CDR2 EKD. Trimming cost V 0 bases and J 0 bases; bases outside gene matches: 12. The CDR3 has 22 amino acids. The CDR3 sequence is CACDTPYAGGYSGSWDTRQMFF. Written as DNA, the CDR3 is TGTGCCTGTGACACCCCCTACGCTGGGGGATACTCTGGCTCCTGGGACACCCGACAGATGTTTTTC.

As regards this clone: This clone may be a read error of a much larger clone one base away. The same CDR3 can be traced to other DNA sequences in this sample. The chain joins TRDV2 to TRDJ3; 10 nucleotides align to TRDD3. The CDR3 totals 18 residues. Germline values: CDR1 GEAIGNYY, CDR2 EKD. Trimming removed 1 base from V and 0 bases from J; junction bases left unmatched: 2. The CDR3 DNA reads TGTGCCTGTGACACTGGGGGATACAGCTCCTGGGACACCCGACAGATGTTTTTC. Protein product: CACDTGGYSSWDTRQMFF.

By frequency in the sample, this clone is large (0.1 to 1%). The V and J genes are TRDV2 and TRDJ1, with TRDD3 matching 8 bases. V lost 0 bases to trimming and J lost 0 bases; unmatched junction nucleotides: 14. CDR1 is GEAIGNYY and CDR2 is EKD in the germline V gene. CDR3 length: 19 amino acids. CDR3 sequence reads: CACDTVAYRLGGYTDKLIF. The CDR3 DNA follows: TGTGCCTGTGACACCGTCGCCTATAGACTGGGGGGGTACACCGATAAACTCATCTTT.

Notes on this clone: Possible read error: a much larger clone is one base away. The chain carries TRDV2 and TRDJ1; TRDD3 matches 11 bases. The tail of the sequence fits TRDJ2 better, so the J call may be wrong. This CDR3 has 19 residues. The germline V gene has CDR1 GEAIGNYY and CDR2 EKD. The CDR3 DNA reads TGTGCCTGTGACAGTGTACTGGGGGATAAAGGGGCTTTGACAGCACAACTCTTCTTT. Protein: CACDSVLGDKGALTAQLFF.

In regard to this clone: The protein held in TCRdb is that of a much larger clone and does not match this DNA's translation at residue 5, likely because of a read error; the protein shown is translated from the DNA. The chain is built from TRDV2 and TRDJ3; 8 bases agree with TRDD3. This CDR3 comprises 18 residues. The V gene end was trimmed by 3 bases and the J gene end by 0 bases; junction bases not matched to a gene: 6. CDR1 and CDR2 from the germline V gene are GEAIGNYY and EKD. The DNA of the CDR3 is TGTGCCTGTGACCCCCTGGGGGACAGCTCCTGGGACACCCGACAGATGTTTTTC. This codes for CACDPLGDSSWDTRQMFF.

This clone has just a few counts. With only one base between it and a far larger clone, this is likely a read error. The rearrangement links TRDV2 to TRDJ3; 8 nucleotides match TRDD3. The CDR3 totals 18 residues. Germline V lookup: CDR1 GEAIGNYY, CDR2 EKD. This CDR3 reads CAGDSTGGFSWDTRQMFF. The CDR3 DNA reads TGTGCCGGTGACAGTACTGGGGGCTTCTCCTGGGACACCCGACAGATGTTTTTC.

Within the sample, this clone is large. Other DNA sequences in this specimen translate into the identical CDR3. The chain is built from TRDV2 and TRDJ3; 10 nucleotides align to TRDD3. CDR1 and CDR2 from the germline V gene are GEAIGNYY and EKD. This CDR3 is built from 18 residues. V dropped 1 base and J dropped 1; count of bases not matched to a gene: 3. CDR3 loop: CACDTGGYSSWDTRQMFF. CDR3 DNA: TGTGCCTGTGACACTGGGGGATACTCGTCCTGGGACACCCGACAGATGTTTTTC.

This clone came up a few times. Translating this DNA gives a protein that differs at residue 9 from the TCRdb one, which belongs to a much larger clone; a read error is likely, and the protein shown is this translation. This chain uses TRDV2 with TRDJ1, with TRDD3 matching over 10 bases. CDR1 is GEAIGNYY and CDR2 is EKD in the germline V gene. Trimming took 2 bases from V and 7 from J; bases not matched to a gene: 3. This CDR3 contains 13 residues. The chain's CDR3 is CACDILGDCKLIF. The CDR3 DNA reads TGTGCCTGTGACATACTGGGGGATTGTAAACTCATCTTT.

Relative to its sample, this clone is hyperexpanded. This chain joins TRDV2 and TRDJ1; 8 bases match TRDD3. Germline assignment: CDR1 GEAIGNYY and CDR2 EKD. The CDR3 is 15 residues long. V gave up 1 base and J gave up 1 base; unmatched junction bases: 4. DNA of the CDR3: TGTGCCTGTGACACTATGGGGGATTCCACCGATAAACTCATCTTT. This translates into CACDTMGDSTDKLIF.

For this clone: A much larger clone sits a single nucleotide away, making a read error possible. The J gene is TRDJ3, the V gene TRDV2; TRDD3 agrees at 8 bases. The germline V gene encodes CDR1 GEAIGNYY and CDR2 EKD. There are 18 residues in the CDR3. The CDR3 sequence: CAGDTGGPSSWDTRQMFF. For the CDR3, the DNA is TGTGCCGGTGACACTGGGGGCCCTAGCTCCTGGGACACCCGACAGATGTTTTTC.

By share, this clone ranks as large (0.1 to 1%). This sequence joins TRDV2 and TRDJ3; tentatively, D is TRDD3 (6 bases). Per the germline V gene, CDR1 is GEAIGNYY and CDR2 is EKD. The V end lost 3 bases, the J end lost 3 bases, and 20 bases lay between the germline ends. The CDR3 sequence is 19 residues long. CDR3 loop: CACDEPSGLGNWDTRQMFF. Written as DNA, the CDR3 is TGTGCCTGTGACGAACCTTCAGGACTGGGAAACTGGGACACCCGACAGATGTTTTTC.

As to this clone: Just one base apart from a much larger clone, this may be a read error. No DNA is shown, since the ends of the CDR3 on it are uncertain; the CDR3 is the one TCRdb lists. This chain joins TRDV2 and TRDJ1; whether TRDD3, the table's D call, matches the DNA was not checked. The germline V gene encodes CDR1 GEAIGNYY and CDR2 EKD. The CDR3 is 18 amino acids long, termini counted. Here the CDR3 reads CACDPLREGGYAPDKLIF.

In its sample, this clone ranks as hyperexpanded. Within the sample, other DNA sequences also encode this same CDR3. The genes are TRDV2 and TRDJ3; 8 nucleotides align to TRDD3. The V and J ends lost 2 bases and 0 bases, in that order; junction bases with no gene match: 5. The CDR3 spans 18 residues. Germline V lookup: CDR1 GEAIGNYY, CDR2 EKD. CDR3: CACDSTGGFSWDTRQMFF. The CDR3 DNA is TGTGCCTGTGACAGTACTGGGGGCTTCTCCTGGGACACCCGACAGATGTTTTTC.

About this clone: A read error may explain this, as a much larger clone is one base away. This chain uses TRDV2 with TRDJ3; TRDD3 agrees at 10 bases. The germline V gene has CDR1 GEAIGNYY and CDR2 EKD. There are 18 residues in the CDR3. The CDR3 DNA sequence: TGTGCCGGTGACACCGGGGGATACGACTCCTGGGACACCCGACAGATGTTTTTC. Amino acid sequence: CAGDTGGYDSWDTRQMFF.

This clone is large in the sample. This sample includes further DNA sequences coding for the same CDR3. The rearrangement joins TRDV2 to TRDJ1; 11 bases align to TRDD3. CDR3 size: 14 residues. J gave up 7 bases and V 2 bases, and 5 bases lay outside the gene matches. Germline loops: CDR1 GEAIGNYY, CDR2 EKD. The CDR3 spells CACDRLGDKGKLIF. Here the CDR3 DNA reads TGTGCCTGTGACAGACTGGGGGATAAAGGTAAACTCATCTTT.